This T cell receptor beta chain was retrieved from a study of blood T cells in healthy people across ages. Primed by a sample-barcoded 5' primer and a J-beta primer mix, a second PCR proceeded for about 7 to 11 cycles. From the 5' RACE reads, TCRdb called clonotypes with MiXCR, one entry per CDR3 protein. The sample has under 1,100,000 distinct CDR3 sequences, about 23% seen once; the top ten hold 0.65% to 0.75%. These data also featured in a second study, about T cells of mothers and their children.

This sequence originates from a girl aged 2 to 10 in good health. Specimen: blood.

CDR3 nucleotides: TGCAGTGCTACGACTGAGTCGGAGACCCAGTACTTC. As protein: CSATTESETQYF. The chain is built from TRBV20-1 and TRBJ2-5; no clear D. CDR1 DFQATT and CDR2 SNEGSKA come from the germline V gene (reference sequence). V was cut by 4 bases and J by 5 bases, with 11 bases left in between. CDR3 length: 12 amino acids.